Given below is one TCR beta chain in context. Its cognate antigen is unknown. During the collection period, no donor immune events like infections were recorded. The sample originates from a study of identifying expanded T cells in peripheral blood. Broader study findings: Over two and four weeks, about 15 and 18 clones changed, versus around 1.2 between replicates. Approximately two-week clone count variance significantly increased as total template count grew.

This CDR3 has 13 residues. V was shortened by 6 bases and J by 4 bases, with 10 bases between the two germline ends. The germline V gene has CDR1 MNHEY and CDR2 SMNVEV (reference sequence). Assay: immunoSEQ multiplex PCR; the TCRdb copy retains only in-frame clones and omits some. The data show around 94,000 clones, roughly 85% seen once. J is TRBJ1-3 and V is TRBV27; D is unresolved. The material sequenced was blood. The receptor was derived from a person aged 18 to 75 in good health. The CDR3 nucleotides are TGTGCCAGCAGATCAATCTGGGGAAACACCATATATTTT. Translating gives CASRSIWGNTIYF.